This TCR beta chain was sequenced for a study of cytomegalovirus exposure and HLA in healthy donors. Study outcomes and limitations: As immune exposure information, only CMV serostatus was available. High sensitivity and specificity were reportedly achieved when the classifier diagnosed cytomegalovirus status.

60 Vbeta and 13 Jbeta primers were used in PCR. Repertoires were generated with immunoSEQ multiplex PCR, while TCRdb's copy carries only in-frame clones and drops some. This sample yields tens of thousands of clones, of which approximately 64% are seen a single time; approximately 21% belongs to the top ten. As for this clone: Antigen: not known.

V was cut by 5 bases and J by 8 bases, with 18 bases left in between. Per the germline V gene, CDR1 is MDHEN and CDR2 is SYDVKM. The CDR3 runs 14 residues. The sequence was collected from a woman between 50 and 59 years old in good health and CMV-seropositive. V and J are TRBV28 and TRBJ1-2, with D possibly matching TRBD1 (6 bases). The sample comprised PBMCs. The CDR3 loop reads CASSPYQGRKGYTF. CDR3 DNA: TGTGCCAGCAGTCCGTACCAGGGGAGAAAGGGCTACACCTTC.